This T cell receptor beta chain comes out of a study of T cells in Graves' hyperthyroidism and ophthalmopathy. Authors of the study amplified TCR beta CDR3 regions from RNA transcripts. HTBI primers were employed in a first-round RT-PCR of the TCR CDR3. TCRdb fed the multiplex PCR reads into MiXCR, producing one record per CDR3 protein. The sample records about 680,000 distinct CDR3 sequences, 30% to 40% being singletons. General study findings and limits: Patients with ophthalmopathy were separated from those with stable hyperthyroidism by a 13 V-J model.

Points on this clonotype: Its target is unknown.

The clonotype comes from a woman in her thirties or forties with Graves' hyperthyroidism. Sequencing input: blood.

The CDR3 protein is CASSPGTSGTGEQYF. CDR3 DNA sequence: TGTGCCAGCAGTCCCGGGACTAGCGGAACCGGGGAGCAGTACTTC. The chain employs TRBV2 and TRBJ2-7; 11 positions agree with TRBD2. V gave up 5 bases and J gave up 7 bases; unmatched junction bases: 10. This CDR3 is 15 amino acids long. The V gene's germline CDR1 is SNHLY and CDR2 FYNNEI. Looking up the rest from reference TRBV2 and TRBJ2-7 gives the full variable domain: EPEVTQTPSHQVTQMGQEVILRCVPISNHLYFYWYRQILGQKVEFLVSFYNNEISEKSEIFDDQFSVERPDGSNFTLKIRSTKLEDSAMYFCASSPGTSGTGEQYFGPGTRLTVT.